Below, 20 T cell receptor beta chains from the same sample are listed, as sequenced in a study of CD4 T cell repertoires in COVID-19. Sequencing used immunoSEQ multiplex PCR; TCRdb keeps in-frame clones, though not all of them. The data show about 25,000 clones, with 93% seen just once and around 0.66% held by the top ten. The memory T cells were sequenced right after ex vivo isolation, without culture. Sequencing used circulating follicular helper CD4+ T cells (cTfh) from blood, obtained before the COVID-19 pandemic. All receptors come from a human donor who had COVID-19.

This sequence joins TRBV28 and TRBJ2-7; D is possibly TRBD2 (5 bases). The CDR3 is made up of 14 amino acids. V was trimmed by 1 base and J by 2 bases, leaving 9 bases between them. CDR1 MDHEN and CDR2 SYDVKM come from the germline V gene. CDR3 coding DNA: TGTGCCAGCAGTTTATCTGGGGAGACCTACGAGCAGTACTTC. Residues: CASSLSGETYEQYF.

The chain uses TRBV19 and TRBJ2-5, with a tentative D call TRBD1 (5 bases). The CDR3 totals 15 residues. CDR1 is LNHDA and CDR2 is SQIVND in the germline V gene (reference sequence). V lost 4 bases to trimming and J lost 0 bases, with 12 bases between them. The CDR3 nucleotides read TGTGCCAGTAGTAGGGTAAGGGGCTACCAAGAGACCCAGTACTTC. As protein: CASSRVRGYQETQYF.

V and J are TRBV5-6 and TRBJ2-3, with a weak D call TRBD1 (6 bases). The CDR3 totals 16 residues. Per germline, CDR1 SGHDT and CDR2 YYEEEE. The V end was cut by 4 bases, the J end by 3 bases, with 18 bases between. The chain's CDR3 is CASSPRLGARTDTQYF. The CDR3 DNA sequence: TGTGCCAGCAGCCCGAGGTTGGGGGCCAGGACAGATACGCAGTATTTT.

The genes are TRBV5-5 and TRBJ1-1, with TRBD1 as a possible D gene (5 bases). CDR3 length: 16 residues. The germline V and J ends were trimmed by 0 bases and 0 bases, with 12 bases remaining between them. Germline lookup yields CDR1 SGHKS and CDR2 YYEKEE (reference sequence). The CDR3 protein is CASSLVAGQLNTEAFF. The CDR3 DNA is TGTGCCAGCAGCTTGGTGGCGGGGCAATTGAACACTGAAGCTTTCTTT.

J is TRBJ2-2 and V is TRBV7-9; 9 nucleotides match TRBD2. Germline CDR1 and CDR2: SEHNR and FQNEAQ (reference sequence). This CDR3 region has 14 residues. The trim removed 11 bases at V and 0 bases at J, leaving 4 bases unmatched. CDR3 nucleotides: TGTGCCGGATCTAGCGGGGCGAACACCGGGGAGCTGTTTTTT. As protein: CAGSSGANTGELFF.

This rearrangement joins TRBV21-1 to TRBJ2-3; TRBD2, the table's D call, lacks a check against the DNA. TRBV21-1 is labeled a pseudogene. This CDR3 spans 16 amino acids. Written as DNA, the CDR3 is TGTGCCAGCAGCAAACGAGGACTAGTGGGGCTGGATACGCAGTATTTT. Translating gives CASSKRGLVGLDTQYF.

This clone was counted once. The V call is TRBV29-1, the J call TRBJ1-1, with 8 bases lining up with TRBD1. The length of the CDR3 is 13 residues. J gave up 5 bases and V 8 bases, and 10 bases lay outside the gene matches. CDR1 is SQVTM, CDR2 ANQGSEA, per germline. CDR3 bases: TGCAGCCAACTTGCAGGGGGCCGGACTGAAGCTTTCTTT. This sequence encodes CSQLAGGRTEAFF.

The chain uses TRBV5-1 and TRBJ1-1; no firm D call. The CDR3 runs 15 residues. From germline, CDR1 is SGHRS and CDR2 YFSETQ. V dropped 1 base and J dropped 1 base, with 11 bases sitting between them. DNA of the CDR3: TGCGCCAGCAGCTTGCTGGACTTAAGGAACACTGAAGCTTTCTTT. Its translation is CASSLLDLRNTEAFF.

This chain links TRBV18 with TRBJ1-6; perhaps TRBD1 as D (6 bases). Trimming removed 6 bases at V and 10 bases at J, with 19 bases between. The CDR3 is 15 amino acids. The germline V gene encodes CDR1 KGHSH and CDR2 LQKENI. CDR3 in amino acids: CASSPTGHPQSPLHF. The CDR3 DNA reads TGTGCCAGCTCCCCGACAGGTCATCCCCAATCACCCCTCCACTTT.

The chain couples TRBV10-3 to TRBJ2-1; D perhaps matches TRBD2 (6 bases). Trimming stripped 7 bases from V and 3 bases from J, with 10 bases between. The germline CDR1 and CDR2 sequences are ENHRY and SYGVKD. The CDR3 consists of 13 residues. CDR3: CAIKAGNYNEQFF. DNA of the CDR3: TGTGCCATCAAGGCGGGAAACTACAATGAGCAGTTCTTC.

The chain couples TRBV20-1 to TRBJ2-7, with TRBD1 identical over 8 bases. V was pared by 2 bases and J by 12 bases, with 6 bases of the junction left unmatched. The CDR3 spans 11 residues. CDR1 is DFQATT and CDR2 is SNEGSKA in the germline V gene (reference sequence). The CDR3 DNA sequence: TGCAGTGCTAGACTCCAGGGGGCAGGGTACTTC. The encoded protein is CSARLQGAGYF.

V gene TRBV7-2 combines with J gene TRBJ1-3; a weak D match, TRBD1 (5 bases). The CDR3 extends over 14 amino acids. Germline values: CDR1 SGHTA, CDR2 FQGNSA. The V and J ends lost 5 bases and 8 bases respectively, with 16 bases between them. CDR3 amino acids: CASSRGERGDTIYF. The CDR3 coding sequence is TGTGCCAGCAGCAGGGGTGAGCGAGGCGACACCATATATTTT.

The rearrangement joins TRBV21-1 to TRBJ2-7; no check of the table's D call, TRBD2, against the DNA was made. TRBV21-1 is recorded as a pseudogene. This CDR3 spans 12 amino acids. CDR3 loop: CASSKGKYEQYF. The CDR3 DNA reads as TGTGCCAGCAGCAAAGGTAAATACGAGCAGTACTTC.

The genes are TRBV4-2 and TRBJ2-1; no clear D. Germline CDR1 and CDR2: LGHNA and YNFKEQ. The CDR3 spans 14 residues. Trimming shortened V by 0 bases and J by 7 bases, and 10 bases separated the two germline ends. Written as DNA, the CDR3 is TGTGCCAGCAGCCAAGATCTAGTCGGGAATGAGCAGTTCTTC. It codes for CASSQDLVGNEQFF.

This rearrangement joins TRBV5-4 to TRBJ2-3; 8 positions match TRBD2. Germline values: CDR1 SGHNT, CDR2 YYREEE (reference sequence). The V and J ends lost 2 bases and 3 bases, in that order; junction bases with no gene match: 5. There are 15 residues in the CDR3. For the CDR3, the DNA is TGTGCCAGCAGCTTACGGGAGGGCCTGACAGATACGCAGTATTTT. It translates to CASSLREGLTDTQYF. Using reference TRBV5-4 and TRBJ2-3 for the parts outside the CDR3, the full variable domain is ETGVTQSPTHLIKTRGQQVTLRCSSQSGHNTVSWYQQALGQGPQFIFQYYREEENGRGNFPPRFSGLQFPNYSSELNVNALELDDSALYLCASSLREGLTDTQYFGPGTRLTVL.

This clone has just one count. The V and J genes are TRBV11-1 and TRBJ1-5; D not certain. Per the germline V gene, CDR1 is SGHAT and CDR2 is FQDESV (reference sequence). The V end was cut by 2 bases, the J end by 5 bases, with 7 bases between. This CDR3 has 13 amino acids. CDR3 sequence: CASSLMEDQPQHF. As DNA, the CDR3 is TGTGCCAGCAGCTTAATGGAGGATCAGCCCCAGCATTTT.

The chain is built from TRBV2 and TRBJ1-1; D unclear. The CDR3 is 15 residues long. CDR1 SNHLY and CDR2 FYNNEI come from the germline V gene. V was pared by 6 bases and J by 4 bases, with 18 bases between. Written as DNA, the CDR3 is TGTGCCAGCAGGGAATCGGGCGGAGGTAGCACTGAAGCTTTCTTT. Translation gives CASRESGGGSTEAFF.

The chain uses TRBV2 and TRBJ1-5; 9 bases agree with TRBD1. The length of the CDR3 is 15 residues. Germline V gives CDR1 SNHLY, CDR2 FYNNEI. V was clipped by 5 bases and J by 3 bases; unmatched bases: 5. The CDR3 here is CASSKDRGVNQPQHF. The CDR3 DNA reads TGTGCCAGCAGTAAAGACAGGGGGGTCAATCAGCCCCAGCATTTT.

The V and J genes are TRBV6-1 and TRBJ2-7, with a weak D call TRBD2 (6 bases). This CDR3 contains 12 residues. In germline, CDR1 is MNHNS, CDR2 SASEGT. V was shortened by 7 bases and J by 3 bases, with 10 bases between the two germline ends. The CDR3 nucleotides read TGTGCCAGCAATTACGGGGGCTACGAGCAGTACTTC. Its translation is CASNYGGYEQYF.

The chain links TRBV27 to TRBJ2-5, with 10 bases lining up with TRBD2. V was pared by 6 bases and J by 1 base, with 5 bases of the junction left unmatched. The CDR3 is made up of 15 amino acids. Germline V gene data show CDR1 as MNHEY and CDR2 as SMNVEV (reference sequence). The DNA for the CDR3 is TGTGCCAGCAGGAGAGGACTAGCGGCCCAAGAGACCCAGTACTTC. As protein: CASRRGLAAQETQYF.